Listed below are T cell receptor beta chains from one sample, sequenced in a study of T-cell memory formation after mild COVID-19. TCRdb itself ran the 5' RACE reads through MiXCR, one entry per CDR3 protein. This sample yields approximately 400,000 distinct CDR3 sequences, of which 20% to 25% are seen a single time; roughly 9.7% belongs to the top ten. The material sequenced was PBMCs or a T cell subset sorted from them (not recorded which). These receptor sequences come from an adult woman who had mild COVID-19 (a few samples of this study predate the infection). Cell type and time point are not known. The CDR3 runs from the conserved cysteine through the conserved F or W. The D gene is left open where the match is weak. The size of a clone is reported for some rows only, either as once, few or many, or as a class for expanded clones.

cdr3_nt: TGTGCCACCGCCGGTAGTGGACGGGTTCAGCCCCAGCATTTT; cdr3_aa: CATAGSGRVQPQHF; j_call: TRBJ1-5; d_call: .; v_call: TRBV2; clone_size: .
cdr3_nt: TGTGCCAGCAGCTTCGGGCTGTCCTATGGCTACACCTTC; cdr3_aa: CASSFGLSYGYTF; j_call: TRBJ1-2; d_call: .; v_call: TRBV7-2; clone_size: .
cdr3_nt: TGTGCCAGCAGGCGGGGGACAGTCTCCTACAATGAGCAGTTCTTC; cdr3_aa: CASRRGTVSYNEQFF; j_call: TRBJ2-1; d_call: .; v_call: TRBV6-5; clone_size: few
cdr3_nt: TGTGCCAGCAGCCCCGGGACTAGCGTTCACAATGAGCAGTTCTTC; cdr3_aa: CASSPGTSVHNEQFF; j_call: TRBJ2-1; d_call: TRBD2; v_call: TRBV27; clone_size: few
cdr3_nt: TGTGCCAGCAGTCCTCAACCTAGCGGGAGGACCTACGAGCAGTACTTC; cdr3_aa: CASSPQPSGRTYEQYF; j_call: TRBJ2-7; d_call: TRBD2; v_call: TRBV6-2/TRBV6-3; clone_size: .
cdr3_nt: TGTGCCAGCAGCCCGGGTGCAAAGGGACGTTCACCCCTCCACTTT; cdr3_aa: CASSPGAKGRSPLHF; j_call: TRBJ1-6; d_call: .; v_call: TRBV5-6; clone_size: .
cdr3_nt: TGTGCCACCGCGGGGACAGGGCAAACAGATACGCAGTATTTT; cdr3_aa: CATAGTGQTDTQYF; j_call: TRBJ2-3; d_call: TRBD1; v_call: TRBV24-1; clone_size: few
cdr3_nt: TGTGCCACCAGTGATTTACGTGGGGCGGACTATGGCTACACCTTC; cdr3_aa: CATSDLRGADYGYTF; j_call: TRBJ1-2; d_call: .; v_call: TRBV24-1; clone_size: few
cdr3_nt: TGTGCCAGCAGCTCCAAGGTCGGAGGCGGGGAGCTGTTTTTT; cdr3_aa: CASSSKVGGGELFF; j_call: TRBJ2-2; d_call: .; v_call: TRBV7-3; clone_size: few
cdr3_nt: TGTGCCAGCAGGACGGGGGGCTACAATGAGCAGTTCTTC; cdr3_aa: CASRTGGYNEQFF; j_call: TRBJ2-1; d_call: TRBD2; v_call: TRBV7-9; clone_size: few
cdr3_nt: TGTGCCAGCAGTTTAGGGGACTGGGGAGGGGATGGCTACACCTTC; cdr3_aa: CASSLGDWGGDGYTF; j_call: TRBJ1-2; d_call: .; v_call: TRBV12-3/TRBV12-4; clone_size: .